These 10 T cell receptor beta chains originate from one sample sequenced in a study of T cells after posttransplantation cyclophosphamide. Sampled 1 year posttransplant, controls received myeloablative marrow transplants, methotrexate and a calcineurin inhibitor. Profiled with immunoSEQ multiplex PCR; TCRdb holds only in-frame clones, not every one. The sample lists approximately 15,000 clones; about four fifths were seen once. The specimen comprised PBMCs, sampled roughly 470 days after allogeneic stem cell transplant with calcineurin inhibitor and methotrexate. These receptors were taken from a male patient in his 30s who received an allogeneic stem cell transplant from an unrelated donor, was CMV-positive, and had acute and chronic GVHD. Certain T cells may be donor cells from the graft.

The rearrangement uses TRBV30 and TRBJ2-2; 8 bases agree with TRBD2. Germline-derived CDR1 and CDR2 are GTSNPN and SVGIG (reference sequence). V dropped 4 bases and J dropped 4; count of bases not matched to a gene: 11. This CDR3 is built from 16 residues. CDR3: CAWNGGGRRRTGELFF. CDR3 DNA: TGTGCCTGGAACGGGGGGGGCAGACGACGCACCGGGGAGCTGTTTTTT.

The V call is TRBV11-3, the J call TRBJ1-1; 10 nucleotides align to TRBD1. CDR3 size: 17 residues. Trimming took 6 bases from V and 2 from J; bases not matched to a gene: 12. Germline V lookup: CDR1 SGHNT, CDR2 YENEEA. CDR3 residues: CASSFGPGQGPNTEAFF. The CDR3 bases are TGTGCCAGCAGTTTTGGGCCGGGACAGGGGCCTAACACTGAAGCTTTCTTT.

This clone appeared once. This chain uses TRBV29-1 with TRBJ2-3; TRBD2 is a possible D gene (6 bases). V lost 4 bases to trimming and J lost 0 bases, with 11 bases between them. Germline CDR1 and CDR2: SQVTM and ANQGSEA. The CDR3 covers 14 residues. In DNA, the CDR3 is TGCAGCGTTGCGCGGGGTTCTAGCACAGATACGCAGTATTTT. Protein: CSVARGSSTDTQYF.

V usage is TRBV5-6 and J usage is TRBJ1-5, with 8 positions matching TRBD1. The germline V gene has CDR1 SGHDT and CDR2 YYEEEE. The V and J ends lost 4 bases and 4 bases, in that order; junction bases with no gene match: 7. This CDR3 region has 15 residues. CDR3 nucleotides: TGTGCCAGCAGCCCGGGGACAGGCGAGAATCAGCCCCAGCATTTT. This encodes CASSPGTGENQPQHF.

The genes are TRBV27 and TRBJ1-5; D may be TRBD1 (5 bases). V dropped 1 base and J dropped 0 bases, with 10 bases sitting between them. The length of the CDR3 is 16 residues. Germline CDR1 and CDR2: MNHEY and SMNVEV (reference sequence). The CDR3 here is CASSLLAGNSNQPQHF. For the CDR3, the DNA is TGTGCCAGCAGTTTATTGGCAGGGAATAGCAATCAGCCCCAGCATTTT.

In this sample, this clone turned up once. The V call is TRBV5-1, the J call TRBJ2-2, with D maybe TRBD2 (7 bases). V was cut by 3 bases and J by 6 bases, with 15 bases left in between. CDR1 is SGHRS, CDR2 YFSETQ, per germline. The CDR3 sequence is 15 residues long. In nucleotides, the CDR3 is TGCGCCAGCAGCTGGACGTCGGGGGGCTCCGGGGAGCTGTTTTTT. Amino acids: CASSWTSGGSGELFF.

This rearrangement joins TRBV9 to TRBJ1-2; no definite D call. Germline-derived CDR1 and CDR2 are SGDLS and YYNGEE. CDR3 length: 17 residues. V was trimmed by 0 bases and J by 0 bases, leaving 15 bases between them. The CDR3, as DNA: TGTGCCAGCAGCGTAGACCCCAGGAAGGATTCTAACTATGGCTACACCTTC. It yields the protein CASSVDPRKDSNYGYTF. Filled out from reference TRBV9 and TRBJ1-2, the complete variable domain reads DSGVTQTPKHLITATGQRVTLRCSPRSGDLSVYWYQQSLDQGLQFLIQYYNGEERAKGNILERFSAQQFPDLHSELNLSSLELGDSALYFCASSVDPRKDSNYGYTFGSGTRLTVV.

The chain is built from TRBV7-9 and TRBJ2-2; D possibly corresponds to TRBD2 (6 bases). This CDR3 region has 14 residues. V shed 4 bases and J shed 7 bases, with 13 bases lying between them. Germline V gene sequence: CDR1 SEHNR, CDR2 FQNEAQ (reference sequence). In DNA form, the CDR3 reads TGTGCCAGCAGCTCAGAGGGAGGCGACGGGGAGCTGTTTTTT. This codes for CASSSEGGDGELFF.

The chain joins TRBV4-3 to TRBJ2-1; the match to TRBD2 covers 9 bases. The V gene's germline CDR1 is LGHNA and CDR2 YSLEER. The CDR3 is 16 residues long. Trimming cost V 1 base and J 7 bases; bases outside gene matches: 8. The CDR3 here is CASSQGGGRARNEQFF. The CDR3, as DNA: TGCGCCAGCAGCCAAGGAGGCGGGAGGGCCAGAAATGAGCAGTTCTTC.

V and J are TRBV19 and TRBJ2-7, with D possibly matching TRBD1 (6 bases). V was clipped by 8 bases and J by 1 base, with 12 bases between them. The CDR3 runs 13 residues. Germline V gives CDR1 LNHDA, CDR2 SQIVND (reference sequence). The DNA for the CDR3 is TGTGCCAGTGGAACAGGGAAGTCCTACGAGCAGTACTTC. Its protein product is CASGTGKSYEQYF.